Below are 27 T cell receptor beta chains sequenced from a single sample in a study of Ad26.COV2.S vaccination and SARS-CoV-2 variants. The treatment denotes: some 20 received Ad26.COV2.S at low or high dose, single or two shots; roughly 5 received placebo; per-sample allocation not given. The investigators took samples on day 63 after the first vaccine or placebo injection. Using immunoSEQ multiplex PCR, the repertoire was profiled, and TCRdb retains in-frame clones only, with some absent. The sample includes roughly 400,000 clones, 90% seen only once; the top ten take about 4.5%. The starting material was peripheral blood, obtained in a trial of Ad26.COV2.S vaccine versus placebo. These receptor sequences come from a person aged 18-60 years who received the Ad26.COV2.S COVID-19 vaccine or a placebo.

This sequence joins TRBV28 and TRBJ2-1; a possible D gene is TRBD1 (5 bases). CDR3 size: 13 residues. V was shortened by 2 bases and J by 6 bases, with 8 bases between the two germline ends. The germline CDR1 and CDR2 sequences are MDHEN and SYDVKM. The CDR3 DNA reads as TGTGCCAGCAGTTTAGGGGCCGGCAATGAGCAGTTCTTC. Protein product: CASSLGAGNEQFF.

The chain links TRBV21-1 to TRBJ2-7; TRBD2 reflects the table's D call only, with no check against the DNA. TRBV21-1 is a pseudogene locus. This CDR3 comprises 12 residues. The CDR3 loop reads CASASGRYEQYF. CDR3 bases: TGTGCCAGCGCTAGCGGGAGGTACGAGCAGTACTTC.

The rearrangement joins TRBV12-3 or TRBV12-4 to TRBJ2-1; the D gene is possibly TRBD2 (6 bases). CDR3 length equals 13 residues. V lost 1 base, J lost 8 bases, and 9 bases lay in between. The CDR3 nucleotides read TGTGCCAGCAGTTTAGACGGGGGATATGAGCAGTTCTTC. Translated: CASSLDGGYEQFF.

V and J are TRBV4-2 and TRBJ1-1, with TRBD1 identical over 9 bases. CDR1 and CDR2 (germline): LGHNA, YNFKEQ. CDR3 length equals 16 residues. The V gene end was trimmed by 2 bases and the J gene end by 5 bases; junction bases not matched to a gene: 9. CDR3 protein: CASSQTGGGGYTEAFF. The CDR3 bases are TGTGCCAGCAGCCAAACAGGGGGCGGTGGGTATACTGAAGCTTTCTTT.

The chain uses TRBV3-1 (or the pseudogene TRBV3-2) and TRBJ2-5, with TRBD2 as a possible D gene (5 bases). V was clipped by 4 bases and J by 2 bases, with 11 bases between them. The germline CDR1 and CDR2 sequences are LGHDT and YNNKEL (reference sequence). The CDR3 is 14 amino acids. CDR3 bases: TGTGCCAGCAGCCGAGATAGCGTTCAAGAGACCCAGTACTTC. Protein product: CASSRDSVQETQYF.

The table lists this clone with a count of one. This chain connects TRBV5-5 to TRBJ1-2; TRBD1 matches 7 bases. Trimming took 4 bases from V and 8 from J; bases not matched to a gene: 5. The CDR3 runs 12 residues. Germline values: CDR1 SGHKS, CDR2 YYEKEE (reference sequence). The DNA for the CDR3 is TGTGCCAGCAGCCCGACAGGGAACGGCTACACCTTC. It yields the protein CASSPTGNGYTF.

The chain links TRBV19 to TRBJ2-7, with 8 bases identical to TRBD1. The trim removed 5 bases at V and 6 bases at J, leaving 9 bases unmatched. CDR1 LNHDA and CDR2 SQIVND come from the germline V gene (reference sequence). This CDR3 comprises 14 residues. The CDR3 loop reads CASSRRGQGVEQYF. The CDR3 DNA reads TGTGCCAGTAGTCGACGCGGACAGGGTGTCGAGCAGTACTTC.

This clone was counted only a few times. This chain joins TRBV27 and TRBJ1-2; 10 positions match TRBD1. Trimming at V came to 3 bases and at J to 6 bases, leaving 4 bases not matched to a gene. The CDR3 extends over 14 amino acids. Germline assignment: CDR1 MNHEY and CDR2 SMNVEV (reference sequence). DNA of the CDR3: TGTGCCAGCAGTTTCCGGGACAGGGGCCATGGCTACACCTTC. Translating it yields CASSFRDRGHGYTF.

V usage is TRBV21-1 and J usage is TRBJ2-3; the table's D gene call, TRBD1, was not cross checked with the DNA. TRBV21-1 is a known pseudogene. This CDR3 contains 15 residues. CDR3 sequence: CASSKAGRGRNTQYF. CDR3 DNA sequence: TGTGCCAGCAGCAAAGCCGGCAGGGGGCGCAATACGCAGTATTTT.

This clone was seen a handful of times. The CDR3 nucleotides are TGTGCCAGCAGCCTGCCTCCCCGTAGCGACGACACTGAAGCTTTCTTT. Its translation is CASSLPPRSDDTEAFF. V and J are TRBV9 and TRBJ1-1; D call uncertain. The germline V gene has CDR1 SGDLS and CDR2 YYNGEE. The CDR3 sequence is 16 residues long. The ends were cut back, 4 bases at V and 3 bases at J, with 19 bases in the middle.

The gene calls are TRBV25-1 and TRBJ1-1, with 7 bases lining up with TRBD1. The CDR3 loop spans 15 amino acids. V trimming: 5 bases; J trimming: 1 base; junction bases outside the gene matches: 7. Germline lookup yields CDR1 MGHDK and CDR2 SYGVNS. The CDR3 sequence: CASSPWTGSNTEAFF. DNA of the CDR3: TGTGCCAGCAGTCCCTGGACAGGATCGAACACTGAAGCTTTCTTT.

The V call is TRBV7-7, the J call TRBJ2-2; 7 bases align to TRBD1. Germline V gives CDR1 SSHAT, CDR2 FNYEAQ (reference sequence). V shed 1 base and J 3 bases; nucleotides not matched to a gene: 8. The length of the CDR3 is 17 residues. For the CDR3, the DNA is TGTGCCAGCAGCTTAGGACGAGGGGGCAGGTACACCGGGGAGCTGTTTTTT. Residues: CASSLGRGGRYTGELFF.

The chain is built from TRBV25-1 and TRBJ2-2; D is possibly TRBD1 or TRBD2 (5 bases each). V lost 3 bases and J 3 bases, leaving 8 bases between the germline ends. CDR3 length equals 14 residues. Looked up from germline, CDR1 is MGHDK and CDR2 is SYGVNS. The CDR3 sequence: CASSDGTDTGELFF. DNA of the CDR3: TGTGCCAGCAGTGACGGGACCGACACCGGGGAGCTGTTTTTT.

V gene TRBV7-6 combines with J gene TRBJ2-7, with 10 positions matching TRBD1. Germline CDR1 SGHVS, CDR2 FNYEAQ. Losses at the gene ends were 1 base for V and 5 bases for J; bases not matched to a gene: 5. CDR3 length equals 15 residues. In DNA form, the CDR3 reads TGTGCCAGCAGCTTAGGGGGACAGGGGTTCCACGAGCAGTACTTC. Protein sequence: CASSLGGQGFHEQYF.

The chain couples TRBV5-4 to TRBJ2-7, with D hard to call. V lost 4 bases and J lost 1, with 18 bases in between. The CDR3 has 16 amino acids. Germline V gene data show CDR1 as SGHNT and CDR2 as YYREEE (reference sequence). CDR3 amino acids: CASSPARADPSYEQYF. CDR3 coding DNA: TGTGCCAGCAGCCCGGCCCGGGCTGACCCTTCCTACGAGCAGTACTTC.

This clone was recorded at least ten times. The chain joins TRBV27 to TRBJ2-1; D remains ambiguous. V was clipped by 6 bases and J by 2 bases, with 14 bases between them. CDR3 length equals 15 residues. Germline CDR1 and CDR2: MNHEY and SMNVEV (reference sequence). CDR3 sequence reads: CASSFRTPTYNEQFF. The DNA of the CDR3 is TGTGCCAGCAGCTTCAGGACGCCTACCTACAATGAGCAGTTCTTC.

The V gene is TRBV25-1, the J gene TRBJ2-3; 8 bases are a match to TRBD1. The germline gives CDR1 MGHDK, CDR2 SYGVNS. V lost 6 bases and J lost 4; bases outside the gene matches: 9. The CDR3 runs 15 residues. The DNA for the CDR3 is TGTGCCAGCAGGGTAGACAGGGGATTATCAGATACGCAGTATTTT. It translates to CASRVDRGLSDTQYF.

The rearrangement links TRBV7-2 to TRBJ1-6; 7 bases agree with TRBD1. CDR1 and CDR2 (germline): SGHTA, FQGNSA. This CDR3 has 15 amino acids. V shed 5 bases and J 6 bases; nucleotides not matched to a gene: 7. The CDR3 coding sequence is TGTGCCAGCAGCACCACAGGGGTGGGTAATTCACCCCTCCACTTT. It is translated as CASSTTGVGNSPLHF.

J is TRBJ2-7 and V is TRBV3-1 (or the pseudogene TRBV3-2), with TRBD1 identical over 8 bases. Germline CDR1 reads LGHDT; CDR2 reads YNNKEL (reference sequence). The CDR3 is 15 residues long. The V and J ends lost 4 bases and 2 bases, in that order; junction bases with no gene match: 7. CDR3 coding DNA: TGTGCCAGCAGCCGGAATCCGGGACAGGCCTACGAGCAGTACTTC. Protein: CASSRNPGQAYEQYF.

The CDR3, as DNA: TGTGCCAGCAGCTTGGACTCTAATAGGAAGTTCTTC. Translating it yields CASSLDSNRKFF. The chain uses TRBV5-5 and TRBJ2-1; D is unresolved. CDR3 length: 12 amino acids. Per the germline V gene, CDR1 is SGHKS and CDR2 is YYEKEE (reference sequence). V dropped 0 bases and J dropped 14 bases, with 12 bases sitting between them.

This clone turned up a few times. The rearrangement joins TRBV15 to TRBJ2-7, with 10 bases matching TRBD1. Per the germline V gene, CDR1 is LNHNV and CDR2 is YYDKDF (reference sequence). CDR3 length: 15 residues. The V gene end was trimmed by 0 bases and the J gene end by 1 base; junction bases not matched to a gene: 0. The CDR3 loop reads CATSREGQGSYEQYF. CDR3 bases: TGTGCCACCAGCAGAGAGGGACAGGGGTCCTACGAGCAGTACTTC.

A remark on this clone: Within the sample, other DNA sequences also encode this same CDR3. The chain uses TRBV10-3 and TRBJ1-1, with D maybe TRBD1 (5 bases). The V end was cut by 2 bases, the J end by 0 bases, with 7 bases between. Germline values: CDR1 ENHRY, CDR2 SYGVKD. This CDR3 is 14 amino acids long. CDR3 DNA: TGTGCCATCAGTGAGGCGGGGGTGAACACTGAAGCTTTCTTT. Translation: CAISEAGVNTEAFF.

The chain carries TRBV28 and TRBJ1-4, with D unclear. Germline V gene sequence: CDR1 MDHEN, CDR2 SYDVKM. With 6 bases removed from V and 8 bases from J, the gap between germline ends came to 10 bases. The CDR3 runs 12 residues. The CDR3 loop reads CASSIQMEKLFF. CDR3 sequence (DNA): TGTGCCAGCAGCATCCAAATGGAAAAACTGTTTTTT.

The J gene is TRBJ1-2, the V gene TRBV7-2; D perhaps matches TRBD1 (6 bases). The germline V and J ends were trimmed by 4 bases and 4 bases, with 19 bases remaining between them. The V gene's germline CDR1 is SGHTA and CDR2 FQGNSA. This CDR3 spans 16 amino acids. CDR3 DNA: TGTGCCAGCAGCTACGCATCGGACAGCAGGATCTATGGCTACACCTTC. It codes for CASSYASDSRIYGYTF.

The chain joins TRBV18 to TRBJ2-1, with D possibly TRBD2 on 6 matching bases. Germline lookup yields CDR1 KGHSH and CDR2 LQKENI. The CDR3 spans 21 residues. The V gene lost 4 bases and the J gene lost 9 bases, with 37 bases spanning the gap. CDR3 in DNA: TGTGCCAGCTCACTTAAAGCAAGCGTGCGGGGCCGTGCGGGCGGAGAGGGTGAGCAGTTCTTC. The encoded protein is CASSLKASVRGRAGGEGEQFF.

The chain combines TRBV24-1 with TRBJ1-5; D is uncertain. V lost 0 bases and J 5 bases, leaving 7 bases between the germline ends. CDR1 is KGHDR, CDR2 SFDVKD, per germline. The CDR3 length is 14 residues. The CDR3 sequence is CATSDLFSHQPQHF. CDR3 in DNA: TGTGCCACCAGTGATTTGTTCAGTCATCAGCCCCAGCATTTT.

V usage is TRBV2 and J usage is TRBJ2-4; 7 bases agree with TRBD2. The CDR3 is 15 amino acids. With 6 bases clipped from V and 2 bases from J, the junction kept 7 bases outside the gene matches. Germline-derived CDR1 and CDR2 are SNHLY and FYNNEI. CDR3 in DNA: TGTGCCAGCAGGGGGGAGGGGATAACCAAAAACATTCAGTACTTC. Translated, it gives CASRGEGITKNIQYF.